The 23 T cell receptor beta chains in this list originate from one sample, sequenced in a study of cytomegalovirus exposure and HLA in healthy donors. PCR used 60 Vbeta primers and 13 Jbeta primers. Repertoires were generated with immunoSEQ multiplex PCR, while TCRdb's copy carries only in-frame clones and drops some. The top ten hold approximately 2.8% of the sample, which has around 150,000 clones, over 70% seen once. The specimen sequenced was PBMCs. All receptors derive from a male donor in good health and CMV-seronegative.

This clone was seen a handful of times. V gene TRBV5-1 combines with J gene TRBJ2-1, with 9 bases matching TRBD2. The CDR3 sequence is 15 residues long. V was pared by 2 bases and J by 5 bases, with 5 bases of the junction left unmatched. The V gene's germline CDR1 is SGHRS and CDR2 YFSETQ. The CDR3 DNA is TGCGCCAGCAGCTTATGGACTAGCGCTAACAATGAGCAGTTCTTC. Translation: CASSLWTSANNEQFF.

J is TRBJ1-1 and V is TRBV4-2, with D unresolved. CDR3 length: 15 amino acids. Germline CDR1 reads LGHNA; CDR2 reads YNFKEQ. Trimming removed 1 base at V and 1 base at J, with 10 bases between. CDR3 coding DNA: TGTGCCAGCAGCCAAGGATACAGAGAGAACACTGAAGCTTTCTTT. This translates into CASSQGYRENTEAFF.

The J gene is TRBJ2-7, the V gene TRBV5-4; 10 bases map to TRBD1. CDR1 is SGHNT and CDR2 is YYREEE in the germline V gene (reference sequence). Germline trimming cut 4 bases from V and 3 bases from J; bases unmatched to any gene: 4. CDR3 size: 14 residues. CDR3 loop: CASSGDRGNYEQYF. CDR3 sequence (DNA): TGTGCCAGCAGCGGGGACAGGGGAAACTACGAGCAGTACTTC.

This chain connects TRBV7-2 to TRBJ2-4; maybe TRBD2 (6 bases). V was shortened by 0 bases and J by 5 bases, with 8 bases between the two germline ends. The CDR3 consists of 14 residues. CDR1 and CDR2 from the germline V gene are SGHTA and FQGNSA. The CDR3 bases are TGTGCCAGCAGCTTAGCGGGGAGGCAAAACATTCAGTACTTC. This sequence encodes CASSLAGRQNIQYF. The full variable domain, rest sourced from reference TRBV7-2 and TRBJ2-4, is GAGVSQSPSNKVTEKGKDVELRCDPISGHTALYWYRQSLGQGLEFLIYFQGNSAPDKSGLPSDRFSAERTGGSVSTLTIQRTQQEDSAVYLCASSLAGRQNIQYFGAGTRLSVL.

This sequence joins TRBV6-4 and TRBJ1-2, with D unresolved. Trimming cost V 6 bases and J 5 bases, with 16 bases left between them. CDR1 is MRHNA, CDR2 SNTAGT, per germline. The CDR3 consists of 14 residues. This CDR3 is CASRADTLSYGYTF. Here the CDR3 DNA reads TGTGCCAGCAGGGCAGACACTCTTTCGTATGGCTACACCTTC.

The chain carries TRBV29-1 and TRBJ2-3, with TRBD2 identical over 12 bases. CDR1 is SQVTM, CDR2 ANQGSEA, per germline. The length of the CDR3 is 15 residues. V lost 3 bases and J lost 3; bases outside the gene matches: 4. The CDR3 nucleotides read TGCAGCGTTGAGATAGGACTAGCGGGGACAGATACGCAGTATTTT. Its translation: CSVEIGLAGTDTQYF.

This rearrangement joins TRBV5-1 to TRBJ1-2; D is possibly TRBD1 (5 bases). The CDR3 runs 14 residues. Trimming cost V 5 bases and J 0 bases, with 11 bases left between them. CDR1 is SGHRS and CDR2 is YFSETQ in the germline V gene. This CDR3 reads CASREGTANYGYTF. CDR3 nucleotides: TGCGCCAGCAGGGAAGGGACTGCTAACTATGGCTACACCTTC. Based on the CDR3 plus reference TRBV5-1 and TRBJ1-2, the full variable domain is KAGVTQTPRYLIKTRGQQVTLSCSPISGHRSVSWYQQTPGQGLQFLFEYFSETQRNKGNFPGRFSGRQFSNSRSEMNVSTLELGDSALYLCASREGTANYGYTFGSGTRLTVV.

The chain joins TRBV6-1 to TRBJ1-1; no reliable D call. The germline V gene encodes CDR1 MNHNS and CDR2 SASEGT. This CDR3 comprises 11 residues. Deletions cut 1 base from V and 13 bases from J, with 10 bases between. The CDR3, as DNA: TGTGCCAGCAGTGAAGATAGAGGCAGTTTCTTT. The encoded protein is CASSEDRGSFF.

The chain is built from TRBV6-5 and TRBJ1-5; tentatively, D is TRBD1 (6 bases). The CDR3 runs 15 residues. Trimming shortened V by 7 bases and J by 2 bases, and 15 bases separated the two germline ends. CDR1 MNHEY and CDR2 SVGAGI come from the germline V gene. The CDR3 region has the DNA TGTGCCAGCAACAGGGAGAGGCCGGGCAATCAGCCCCAGCATTTT. This encodes CASNRERPGNQPQHF.

CDR3 sequence (DNA): TGTGCCAGCAGCCTCCTCTGGAACACTGAAGCTTTCTTT. As protein: CASSLLWNTEAFF. The V and J genes are TRBV11-3 and TRBJ1-1; the D is unclear. Germline values: CDR1 SGHNT, CDR2 YENEEA. This CDR3 is built from 13 residues. V was pared by 5 bases and J by 1 base, with 8 bases between.

V usage is TRBV6-5 and J usage is TRBJ2-1; maybe TRBD1 (5 bases). This CDR3 is built from 14 residues. Trimming pared 0 bases from V and 8 bases from J, leaving 11 bases between. CDR1 and CDR2 (germline): MNHEY, SVGAGI. The CDR3 reads CASSYSGREDEQFF. The DNA for the CDR3 is TGTGCCAGCAGTTACTCCGGCAGGGAAGATGAGCAGTTCTTC.

The genes are TRBV7-2 and TRBJ2-2; 10 bases are shared with TRBD1. There are 18 residues in the CDR3. Per germline, CDR1 SGHTA and CDR2 FQGNSA. The V and J ends lost 2 bases and 8 bases, in that order; junction bases with no gene match: 14. In DNA form, the CDR3 reads TGTGCCAGCAGCTTAAACTTGAGACAGGGGGCTGTTTCGGGGGAGCTGTTTTTT. Encoded protein: CASSLNLRQGAVSGELFF.

The chain employs TRBV19 and TRBJ2-1; TRBD2 agrees at 7 bases. Germline V gene sequence: CDR1 LNHDA, CDR2 SQIVND (reference sequence). V dropped 3 bases and J dropped 15; count of bases not matched to a gene: 11. The CDR3 spans 13 residues. In nucleotides, the CDR3 is TGTGCCAGTAGTATTCTTGGGGGGGGAATCTGGTTCTTC. It codes for CASSILGGGIWFF.

The V gene is TRBV7-3, the J gene TRBJ2-3, with 9 positions matching TRBD2. CDR3 size: 15 residues. Germline assignment: CDR1 SGHTA and CDR2 FQGTGA. V gave up 0 bases and J gave up 6 bases; unmatched junction bases: 4. DNA for the CDR3: TGTGCCAGCAGCTTAACAGCGGGGGGCCGGGATACGCAGTATTTT. It translates to CASSLTAGGRDTQYF.

V usage is TRBV13 and J usage is TRBJ2-5, with D possibly TRBD1 on 6 matching bases. V lost 3 bases, J lost 5 bases, and 16 bases lay in between. CDR1 is PRHDT and CDR2 is FYEKMQ in the germline V gene (reference sequence). CDR3 length: 15 residues. This CDR3 is CASSLHRAPGETQYF. In nucleotides, the CDR3 is TGTGCCAGCAGCTTGCACAGGGCGCCGGGGGAGACCCAGTACTTC.

The chain uses TRBV5-1 and TRBJ2-6; a weak D match, TRBD1 (6 bases). V gave up 4 bases and J gave up 0 bases, with 14 bases separating them. This CDR3 comprises 17 residues. Germline loops: CDR1 SGHRS, CDR2 YFSETQ. The DNA of the CDR3 is TGCGCCAGCAGCCGATCGACAGGTTTCTCTGGGGCCAACGTCCTGACTTTC. It encodes CASSRSTGFSGANVLTF.

This chain connects TRBV5-1 to TRBJ1-1, with a weak D call TRBD1 (6 bases). This CDR3 is 13 amino acids long. V lost 4 bases and J 10 bases, leaving 17 bases between the germline ends. Germline V gives CDR1 SGHRS, CDR2 YFSETQ. The CDR3 nucleotides are TGCGCCAGCAGCGGGGGGGAAGGGGGAAGAGCTTTCTTT. Protein: CASSGGEGGRAFF.

This clone was recorded only once. V and J are TRBV19 and TRBJ2-7; TRBD2 matches 7 bases. The CDR3 totals 15 residues. The junction had 10 bases not matched to a gene; V was cut back by 4 bases and J by 4 bases. Per germline, CDR1 LNHDA and CDR2 SQIVND (reference sequence). The CDR3 is CASSRASGDSYEQYF. The CDR3 DNA reads as TGTGCCAGTAGTAGGGCTAGCGGAGATTCTTACGAGCAGTACTTC.

The V call is TRBV19, the J call TRBJ1-2, with a tentative D call TRBD1 (6 bases). The CDR3 length is 17 residues. With 1 base removed from V and 0 bases from J, the gap between germline ends came to 15 bases. CDR1 and CDR2 (germline): LNHDA, SQIVND (reference sequence). The CDR3 bases are TGTGCCAGTAGTATAGCGAGAGGGGGACCTCCTAACTATGGCTACACCTTC. Protein: CASSIARGGPPNYGYTF.

The gene calls are TRBV12-5 and TRBJ1-1, with a tentative D call TRBD1 (5 bases). This CDR3 comprises 15 residues. Germline V gene lookup returns CDR1 LGHNT and CDR2 FRNRAP. Between the trimmed V and J ends, which lost 3 bases and 4 bases, there was a span of 15 bases. The CDR3 here is CASGFPQGEGTEAFF. The CDR3 nucleotides read TGTGCTAGTGGTTTCCCCCAAGGGGAGGGCACTGAAGCTTTCTTT.

CDR3 nucleotide sequence: TGCGCCAGCAGCTATAAGGCAGACAGGGGGCGCAACACTGAAGCTTTCTTT. Its protein is CASSYKADRGRNTEAFF. The genes are TRBV5-1 and TRBJ1-1, with 10 bases that match TRBD1. The CDR3 runs 17 residues. With V trimmed by 3 bases and J by 2 bases, 10 bases remained unmatched. Germline V gene data show CDR1 as SGHRS and CDR2 as YFSETQ. Together with reference TRBV5-1 and TRBJ1-1, the CDR3 gives the full variable domain: KAGVTQTPRYLIKTRGQQVTLSCSPISGHRSVSWYQQTPGQGLQFLFEYFSETQRNKGNFPGRFSGRQFSNSRSEMNVSTLELGDSALYLCASSYKADRGRNTEAFFGQGTRLTVV.

Only one count was recorded for this clone. The chain recombines TRBV7-8 with TRBJ1-3; D is unresolved. The V end was cut by 5 bases, the J end by 6 bases, with 8 bases between. The CDR3 sequence is 12 residues long. Germline assignment: CDR1 SGHVS and CDR2 FQNEAQ. The CDR3 loop reads CASSPHLNTIYF. The CDR3 nucleotides are TGTGCCAGCAGCCCCCACTTAAACACCATATATTTT.

In its sample, this clone was seen once. V gene TRBV19 combines with J gene TRBJ2-2; D uncertain. Trimming removed 3 bases from V and 1 base from J, with 9 bases in between. The CDR3 consists of 15 residues. Germline V gene data show CDR1 as LNHDA and CDR2 as SQIVND (reference sequence). The CDR3 bases are TGTGCCAGTAGTATGACACCCTGGAACACCGGGGAGCTGTTTTTT. Encoded protein: CASSMTPWNTGELFF. The whole variable domain, remainder taken from reference TRBV19 and TRBJ2-2, is DGGITQSPKYLFRKEGQNVTLSCEQNLNHDAMYWYRQDPGQGLRLIYYSQIVNDFQKGDIAEGYSVSREKKESFPLTVTSAQKNPTAFYLCASSMTPWNTGELFFGEGSRLTVL.